The 13 T cell receptor beta chains listed next were all sequenced from one sample in a study of cytomegalovirus exposure and HLA in healthy donors. The primer mix had 60 Vbeta and 13 Jbeta primers. The method was immunoSEQ multiplex PCR; TCRdb's version includes in-frame clones alone and lacks a portion of them. The sample has about 270,000 clones; approximately 70% are singletons. The sequenced sample was PBMCs. These receptors all come from a female donor in good health and CMV-seronegative.

The chain carries TRBV2 and TRBJ2-1, with D possibly matching TRBD2 (6 bases). CDR1 and CDR2 from the germline V gene are SNHLY and FYNNEI. V shed 8 bases and J shed 4 bases, with 12 bases lying between them. The CDR3 consists of 13 residues. This CDR3 is CASRGGLYNEQFF. The CDR3 DNA sequence: TGTGCCAGCCGAGGAGGGTTATACAATGAGCAGTTCTTC.

A single count supports this clone. This chain links TRBV28 with TRBJ2-2; 9 bases are shared with TRBD1. Looked up from germline, CDR1 is MDHEN and CDR2 is SYDVKM. This CDR3 has 15 residues. After removal of 11 bases from V and 7 bases from J, the junction contained 14 bases not matched to a gene. The CDR3 is CAGRPGQGYIGELFF. The CDR3 DNA reads TGTGCCGGCCGGCCCGGACAGGGGTATATCGGGGAGCTGTTTTTT.

The chain couples TRBV2 to TRBJ1-3; D may be TRBD1 (5 bases). The germline CDR1 and CDR2 sequences are SNHLY and FYNNEI. Trimming took off 5 bases at V and 4 bases at J, with 9 bases between the two ends. This CDR3 is built from 13 residues. The CDR3 region has the DNA TGTGCCAGCAGTCAGGGAACCGGAAACACCATATATTTT. The encoded protein is CASSQGTGNTIYF.

V usage is TRBV10-3 and J usage is TRBJ2-4; the D is unclear. Trimming shortened V by 3 bases and J by 0 bases, and 6 bases separated the two germline ends. Germline assignment: CDR1 ENHRY and CDR2 SYGVKD. This CDR3 is 14 amino acids long. CDR3 residues: CAISEEIAKNIQYF. For the CDR3, the DNA is TGTGCCATCAGTGAAGAGATAGCCAAAAACATTCAGTACTTC.

Written as DNA, the CDR3 is TGCGCCAGCAGCTTGGCGCCGGGTCCCCGGGGTAGCTATGGCTACACCTTC. This translates into CASSLAPGPRGSYGYTF. The chain recombines TRBV5-1 with TRBJ1-2, with D uncertain. V was shortened by 0 bases and J by 4 bases, with 19 bases between the two germline ends. Germline V lookup: CDR1 SGHRS, CDR2 YFSETQ. The CDR3 loop spans 17 amino acids. The complete variable domain, with remaining parts taken from reference TRBV5-1 and TRBJ1-2, reads KAGVTQTPRYLIKTRGQQVTLSCSPISGHRSVSWYQQTPGQGLQFLFEYFSETQRNKGNFPGRFSGRQFSNSRSEMNVSTLELGDSALYLCASSLAPGPRGSYGYTFGSGTRLTVV.

This sequence joins TRBV6-5 and TRBJ2-1, with a tentative D call TRBD1 (6 bases). The CDR3 contains 11 residues. Germline values: CDR1 MNHEY, CDR2 SVGAGI. Trimming took off 4 bases at V and 10 bases at J, with 8 bases between the two ends. CDR3 DNA sequence: TGTGCCAGCAGTTCAGGGGCCGAGCAGTTCTTC. Translation gives CASSSGAEQFF.

There are a few counts of this clone. This chain joins TRBV7-9 and TRBJ2-1, with TRBD2 matching over 7 bases. The CDR3 is 16 amino acids. J lost 0 bases, V lost 1 base, and 3 bases had no gene match. The germline V gene has CDR1 SEHNR and CDR2 FQNEAQ (reference sequence). CDR3 amino acids: CASSLGAGSSYNEQFF. CDR3 nucleotides: TGTGCCAGCAGCTTAGGAGCGGGGAGCTCCTACAATGAGCAGTTCTTC.

Only one count was recorded for this clone. The rearrangement links TRBV5-1 to TRBJ1-5; D is unclear. This CDR3 comprises 14 residues. Germline CDR1 and CDR2: SGHRS and YFSETQ. Trimming pared 0 bases from V and 5 bases from J, leaving 9 bases between. The CDR3 DNA reads as TGCGCCAGCAGCTTGGGACACGGTGATCAGCCCCAGCATTTT. Encoded protein: CASSLGHGDQPQHF.

The chain carries TRBV10-3 and TRBJ1-3; weak D call: TRBD1 (5 bases). Deletions cut 6 bases from V and 4 bases from J, with 16 bases between. The germline V gene has CDR1 ENHRY and CDR2 SYGVKD. The CDR3 sequence is 15 residues long. The CDR3: CAISLGQGLGNTIYF. The CDR3 coding sequence is TGTGCCATCAGCCTCGGGCAGGGTCTAGGAAACACCATATATTTT.

V usage is TRBV28 and J usage is TRBJ2-7; TRBD2 aligns across 13 bases. The ends lost 3 bases at V and 3 bases at J; junction bases unmatched: 5. The V gene's germline CDR1 is MDHEN and CDR2 SYDVKM. The CDR3 spans 16 residues. The DNA of the CDR3 is TGTGCCAGCAGTTTCCCCCGGACTAGCGGGAGCTACGAGCAGTACTTC. Amino acids: CASSFPRTSGSYEQYF.

The chain carries TRBV28 and TRBJ2-7, with D tentatively TRBD1 (6 bases). Deletions cut 5 bases from V and 2 bases from J, with 13 bases between. The CDR3 length is 14 residues. Looked up from germline, CDR1 is MDHEN and CDR2 is SYDVKM. In DNA form, the CDR3 reads TGTGCCAGCAGTCCCCGGGACAAACCCTACGAGCAGTACTTC. This sequence encodes CASSPRDKPYEQYF.

This chain links TRBV6-1 with TRBJ1-3; D not resolved. Looked up from germline, CDR1 is MNHNS and CDR2 is SASEGT. Deletions cut 5 bases from V and 1 base from J, with 9 bases between. The CDR3 consists of 14 residues. CDR3 DNA sequence: TGTGCCAGCAGTTCCACGGGGTCTGGAAACACCATATATTTT. This translates into CASSSTGSGNTIYF.

As for this clone: Germline is not matched at one junction end, which may reflect a read error. The chain recombines TRBV7-9 with TRBJ1-2; 7 bases line up with TRBD1. The CDR3 contains 15 residues. CDR1 and CDR2 (germline): SEHNR, FQNEAQ (reference sequence). CDR3 nucleotide sequence: TGTTCCAGCAGCTACCTAGCCGGACAGGACTATGGCTACACCTTC. Protein sequence: CSSSYLAGQDYGYTF.